The 10 T cell receptor beta chains reported below all come from one sample, sequenced in a study of Graves' ophthalmopathy and Graves' hyperthyroidism. Amplification of the TCR beta CDR3 regions used RNA transcripts (as template). Investigators did first-round RT-PCR with HTBI primers, then second-round multiplex PCR. TCRdb independently ran MiXCR on the multiplex PCR reads; one entry per CDR3 protein. The data contain roughly 1.1 million distinct CDR3 sequences, approximately 35% of them seen just once; the ten biggest clones take up over 8.5%. Material for sequencing was peripheral blood or thyroid tissue (not recorded which). The receptors were gathered from an adult man with Graves' hyperthyroidism.

The rearrangement links TRBV7-3 to TRBJ1-1; perhaps TRBD1 as D (5 bases). The CDR3 has 15 amino acids. Germline values: CDR1 SGHTA, CDR2 FQGTGA. Trimming shortened V by 6 bases and J by 4 bases, and 18 bases separated the two germline ends. CDR3 sequence: CASSPGAGLGTEAFF. The CDR3, as DNA: TGTGCCAGCAGTCCTGGGGCAGGGCTGGGCACTGAAGCTTTCTTT.

This chain joins TRBV6-5 and TRBJ1-5; D gene uncertain. Germline V gene data show CDR1 as MNHEY and CDR2 as SVGAGI. The CDR3 covers 15 residues. V gave up 5 bases and J gave up 7 bases, with 18 bases separating them. The CDR3 DNA follows: TGTGCCAGCAGTGAACTTATCGGGGTAGACCAGCCCCAGCATTTT. Translation: CASSELIGVDQPQHF.

This clonotype occurred many times. This chain joins TRBV12-3 or TRBV12-4 and TRBJ1-2; D is undetermined. The CDR3 runs to 13 residues. Trimming stripped 7 bases from V and 3 bases from J, with 12 bases between. Here the CDR3 reads CASTHARDYGYTF. The DNA for the CDR3 is TGTGCCAGCACCCACGCCCGGGACTATGGCTACACCTTC.

This clonotype was picked up one time. This may come from a read error, since a much larger clone is one base off. The chain carries TRBV19 and TRBJ1-5; D is unresolved. CDR1 is LNHDA and CDR2 is SQIVND in the germline V gene (reference sequence). This CDR3 is built from 15 residues. V shed 1 base and J shed 5 bases, with 12 bases lying between them. CDR3 sequence: CASSIGRQIHQPQHF. The CDR3 DNA reads as TGTGCCAGTAGTATAGGGCGGCAGATCCATCAGCCCCAGCATTTT.

This clonotype was seen more than once but under ten times. This chain links TRBV4-3 with TRBJ1-2; D remains ambiguous. CDR3 length equals 17 residues. V dropped 0 bases and J dropped 3 bases, with 17 bases sitting between them. Germline CDR1 reads LGHNA; CDR2 reads YSLEER. The DNA of the CDR3 is TGCGCCAGCAGCCAAGATCGCCAACCTTGGGCGCACTATGGCTACACCTTC. It translates to CASSQDRQPWAHYGYTF.

V is TRBV28 and J is TRBJ2-5; possibly TRBD2 for D (5 bases). In germline, CDR1 is MDHEN, CDR2 SYDVKM. V shed 10 bases and J shed 4 bases, with 16 bases lying between them. The length of the CDR3 is 13 residues. CDR3 bases: TGTGCCACCGACTTCGCTCGGGGAGAGACCCAGTACTTC. Protein sequence: CATDFARGETQYF.

The chain combines TRBV7-2 with TRBJ1-4, with 8 positions matching TRBD1. J lost 11 bases, V lost 5 bases, and 7 bases had no gene match. Germline CDR1 is SGHTA and CDR2 is FQGNSA. This CDR3 is 13 amino acids long. The CDR3 is CASSPEQGGKLFF. DNA of the CDR3: TGTGCCAGCAGCCCAGAACAGGGGGGGAAACTGTTTTTT.

A note on this clonotype: A much larger clone is a single base away; this may be a read error. J is TRBJ2-5 and V is TRBV7-7; 7 bases map to TRBD1. The germline gives CDR1 SSHAT, CDR2 FNYEAQ (reference sequence). The CDR3 is made up of 13 amino acids. The V and J ends lost 8 bases and 4 bases, in that order; junction bases with no gene match: 7. The CDR3 reads CASGEQGTETQYF. For the CDR3, the DNA is TGTGCCAGCGGGGAACAGGGGACAGAGACCCAGTACTTC.

In its sample, this clonotype was seen a few times. This rearrangement joins TRBV7-9 to TRBJ1-2, with D hard to call. The V and J ends lost 10 bases and 5 bases respectively, with 17 bases between them. The CDR3 contains 13 residues. Germline-derived CDR1 and CDR2 are SEHNR and FQNEAQ (reference sequence). CDR3 region: CATREGGYYGYTF. The DNA of the CDR3 is TGTGCCACCCGGGAGGGCGGCTATTATGGCTACACCTTC.

This clonotype was found a few times. This chain links TRBV11-2 with TRBJ2-7; 7 bases are shared with TRBD2. The CDR3 totals 16 residues. V shed 5 bases and J 0 bases; nucleotides not matched to a gene: 10. Looked up from germline, CDR1 is SGHAT and CDR2 is FQNNGV. CDR3 amino acids: CASSPGSSGASYEQYF. In nucleotides, the CDR3 is TGTGCCAGCAGCCCGGGGTCGAGCGGGGCCTCCTACGAGCAGTACTTC.